This TCR beta chain was identified in a study of cytomegalovirus exposure and HLA in healthy donors. Study summary: According to later analysis, the same platform produced the 130 or so validation and some 680 first-cohort repertoires.

Germline CDR1 and CDR2: LNHDA and SQIVND (reference sequence). This CDR3 has 14 amino acids. Trimming removed 3 bases from V and 2 bases from J; junction bases left unmatched: 2. TCRdb's table, derived via immunoSEQ multiplex PCR, lists solely in-frame clones and lacks some. The profile covers 100,000 to 150,000 clones, with about nine tenths appearing a single time and 1.5% to 2% taken by the ten largest. About this clone: This same CDR3 is encoded by further DNA sequences in the sample.

The sample taken for sequencing was PBMCs. This rearrangement joins TRBV19 to TRBJ2-7, with 9 bases lining up with TRBD2. The receptor's source is a young woman in good health and CMV-seronegative. In DNA form, the CDR3 reads TGTGCCAGTAGTATCCTAGCGGGACCCTACGAGCAGTACTTC. This gives the protein CASSILAGPYEQYF.